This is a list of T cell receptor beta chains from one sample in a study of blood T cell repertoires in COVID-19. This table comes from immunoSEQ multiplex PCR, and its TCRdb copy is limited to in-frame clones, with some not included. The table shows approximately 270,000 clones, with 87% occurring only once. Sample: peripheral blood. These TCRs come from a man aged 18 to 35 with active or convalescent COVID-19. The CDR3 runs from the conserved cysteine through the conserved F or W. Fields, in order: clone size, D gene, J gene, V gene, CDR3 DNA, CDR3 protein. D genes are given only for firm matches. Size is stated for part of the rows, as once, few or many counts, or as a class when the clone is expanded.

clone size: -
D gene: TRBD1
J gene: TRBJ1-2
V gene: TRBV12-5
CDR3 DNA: TGTGCTAGTGGTTTGCCCACACCGGGACAGGAAAATGGCTACACCTTC
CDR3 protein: CASGLPTPGQENGYTF

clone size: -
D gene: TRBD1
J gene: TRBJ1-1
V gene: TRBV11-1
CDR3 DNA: TGTGCCAGCAGCGGGGACAGGGGTCGGGGCACTGAAGCTTTCTTT
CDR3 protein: CASSGDRGRGTEAFF

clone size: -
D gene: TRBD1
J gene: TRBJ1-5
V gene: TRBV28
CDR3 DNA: TGTGCCAGCACCGAACAGGGGGCCCGGCAGCCCCAGCATTTT
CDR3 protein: CASTEQGARQPQHF

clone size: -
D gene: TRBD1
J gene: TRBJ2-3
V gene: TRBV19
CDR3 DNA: TGTGCCAGTAGACACAGGGGAGATACGCAGTATTTT
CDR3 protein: CASRHRGDTQYF

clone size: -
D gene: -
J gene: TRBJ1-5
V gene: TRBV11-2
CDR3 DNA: TGTGCCAGCAGTTCAGGGCTTGGCAATCAGCCCCAGCATTTT
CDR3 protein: CASSSGLGNQPQHF

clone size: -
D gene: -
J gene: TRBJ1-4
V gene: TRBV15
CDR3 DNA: TGTGCCACCAGCAGAGTGGGACATTCGTATGCAACTAATGAAAAACTGTTTTTT
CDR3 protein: CATSRVGHSYATNEKLFF

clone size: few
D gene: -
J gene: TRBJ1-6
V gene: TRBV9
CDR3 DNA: TGTGCCAGCAGCGTAGGAGGGTACGGTTCACCCCTCCACTTT
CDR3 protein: CASSVGGYGSPLHF

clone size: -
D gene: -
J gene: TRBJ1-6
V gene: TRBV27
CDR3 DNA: TGTGCCAGCAGTTTATCAGGCAGGGTAAATTCACCCCTCCACTTT
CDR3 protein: CASSLSGRVNSPLHF

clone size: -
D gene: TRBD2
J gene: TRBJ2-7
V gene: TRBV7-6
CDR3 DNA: TGTGCCAGCAGCTTAGACCCACCACGGACTAGCGGGAGCCACGAGCAGTACTTC
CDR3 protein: CASSLDPPRTSGSHEQYF

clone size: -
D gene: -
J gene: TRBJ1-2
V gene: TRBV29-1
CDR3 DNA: TGCAGCGTTGAAAATCCAGAAAACTATGGCTACACCTTC
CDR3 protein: CSVENPENYGYTF

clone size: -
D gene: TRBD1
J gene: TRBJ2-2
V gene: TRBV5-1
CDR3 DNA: TGCGCCAGCAGTGACCCCGGGACAGGGAACACCGGGGAGCTGTTTTTT
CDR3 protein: CASSDPGTGNTGELFF

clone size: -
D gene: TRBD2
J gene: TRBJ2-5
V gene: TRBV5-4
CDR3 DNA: TGTGCCAGCAGCTTGGGAGTGGGAGGGCCGGAGACCCAGTACTTC
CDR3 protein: CASSLGVGGPETQYF

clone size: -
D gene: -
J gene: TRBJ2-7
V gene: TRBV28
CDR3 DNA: TGTGCCAGCAGTTTATTGGGGCTCGGCGAGCAGTACTTC
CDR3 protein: CASSLLGLGEQYF

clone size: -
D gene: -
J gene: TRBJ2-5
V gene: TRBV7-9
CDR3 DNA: TGTGCCAGCAGCTTAGCGTTTGGACAGCTACAAGAGACCCAGTACTTC
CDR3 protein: CASSLAFGQLQETQYF

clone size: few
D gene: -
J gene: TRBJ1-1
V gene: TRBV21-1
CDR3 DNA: TGTGCCAGCAGCACTGGGTACAGGGCGATTATCACTGAAGCTTTCTTT
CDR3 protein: CASSTGYRAIITEAFF

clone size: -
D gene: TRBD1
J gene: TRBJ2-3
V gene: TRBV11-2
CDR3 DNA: TGTGCCAGCAGCTTATCGGGACAGGGTTACACAGATACGCAGTATTTT
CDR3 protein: CASSLSGQGYTDTQYF

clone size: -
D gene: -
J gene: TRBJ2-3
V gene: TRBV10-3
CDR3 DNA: TGTGCCATCAGTGTAGAGTACTTCAGCACAGATACGCAGTATTTT
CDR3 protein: CAISVEYFSTDTQYF

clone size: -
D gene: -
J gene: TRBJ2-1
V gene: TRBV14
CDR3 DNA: TGTGCCAGCAGCCCCCTGGGAGCGGGACACTCCTACAATGAGCAGTTCTTC
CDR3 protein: CASSPLGAGHSYNEQFF

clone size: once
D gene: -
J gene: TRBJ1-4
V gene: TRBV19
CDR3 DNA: TGTGCCAGTAGTATGGGGAGGGCCGCGTACGAAAAACTGTTTTTT
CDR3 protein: CASSMGRAAYEKLFF

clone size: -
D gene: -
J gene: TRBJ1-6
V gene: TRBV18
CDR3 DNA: TGTGCCAGCTCACCAACAGAAAGTGGCTCACCCCTCCACTTT
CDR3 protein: CASSPTESGSPLHF

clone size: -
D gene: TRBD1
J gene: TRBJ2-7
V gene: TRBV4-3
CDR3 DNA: TGCGCCAGCAGGACCTGGACAGGGTCTTTAATCTACGAGCAGTACTTC
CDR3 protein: CASRTWTGSLIYEQYF

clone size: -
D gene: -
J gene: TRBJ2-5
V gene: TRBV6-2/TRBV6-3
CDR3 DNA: TGTGCCAGCAGTTATTACAGGGGGGGGACCCAGTACTTC
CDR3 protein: CASSYYRGGTQYF

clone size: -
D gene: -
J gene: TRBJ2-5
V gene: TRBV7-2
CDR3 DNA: TGTGCCAGCAGCTTAACTACGGTCGGGACCCAGTACTTC
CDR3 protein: CASSLTTVGTQYF

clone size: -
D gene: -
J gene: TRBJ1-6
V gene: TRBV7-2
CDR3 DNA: TGTGCCAGCAGCTTACGGCGGTCACCCCTCCACTTT
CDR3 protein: CASSLRRSPLHF

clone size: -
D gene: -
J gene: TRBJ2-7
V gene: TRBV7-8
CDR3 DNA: TGTGCCAGCAGCCGAGGAGCGGAGACCTACGAGCAGTACTTC
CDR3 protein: CASSRGAETYEQYF

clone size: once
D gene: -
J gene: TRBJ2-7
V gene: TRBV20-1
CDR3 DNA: TGCAGTGCTAGTTCGCGGATCGAGGCCTCCTACGAGCAGTACTTC
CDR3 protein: CSASSRIEASYEQYF

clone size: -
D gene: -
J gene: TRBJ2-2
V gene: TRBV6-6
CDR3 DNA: TGTGCCAGCACTACACTGGGGCAGGGCCGAGGGGAGCTGTTTTTT
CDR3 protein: CASTTLGQGRGELFF

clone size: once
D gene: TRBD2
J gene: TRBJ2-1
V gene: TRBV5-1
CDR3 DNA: TGCGCCAGCAGCTTTATAGCGGGAAGGGGTTACAATGAGCAGTTCTTC
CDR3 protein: CASSFIAGRGYNEQFF

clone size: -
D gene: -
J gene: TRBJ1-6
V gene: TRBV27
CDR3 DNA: TGTGCCAGCAGTTTAGCCCGAACTCGTAATTCACCCCTCCACTTT
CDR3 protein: CASSLARTRNSPLHF

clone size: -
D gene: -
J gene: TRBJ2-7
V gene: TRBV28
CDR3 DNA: TGTGCCAGCAGTTTAGGGGGGACCTACGAGCAGTACTTC
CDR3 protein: CASSLGGTYEQYF

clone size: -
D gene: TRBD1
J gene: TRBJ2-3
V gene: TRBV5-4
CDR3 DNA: TGTGCCAGCAGCTCAGACAGGGGTACCGCAGATACGCAGTATTTT
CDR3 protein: CASSSDRGTADTQYF

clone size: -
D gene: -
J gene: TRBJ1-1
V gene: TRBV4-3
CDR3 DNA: TGCGCCAGCAGCCAAGATAGAAGCAACACTGAAGCTTTCTTT
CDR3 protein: CASSQDRSNTEAFF

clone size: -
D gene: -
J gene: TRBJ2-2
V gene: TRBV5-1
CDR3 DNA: TGCGCCAGCAGCTTGCCAGTGAACACCGGGGAGCTGTTTTTT
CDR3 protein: CASSLPVNTGELFF

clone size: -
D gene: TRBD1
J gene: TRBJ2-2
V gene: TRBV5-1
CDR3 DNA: TGCGCCAGCAGCCGGGACAGGGGAAACCGGGAGCTGTTTTTT
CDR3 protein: CASSRDRGNRELFF

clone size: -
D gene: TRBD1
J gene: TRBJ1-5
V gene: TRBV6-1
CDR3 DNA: TGTGCCAGCAGTGAATACAGGGGAGTAGGTCAGCCCCAGCATTTT
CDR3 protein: CASSEYRGVGQPQHF

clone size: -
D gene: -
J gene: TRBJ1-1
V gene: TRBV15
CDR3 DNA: TGTGCCACCAGCAGAGGGCGGGGGACGAACACTGAAGCTTTCTTT
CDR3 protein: CATSRGRGTNTEAFF

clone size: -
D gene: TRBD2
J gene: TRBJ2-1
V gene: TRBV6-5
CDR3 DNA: TGTGCCAGCAGTTACTCGGGGGGAGGGCGGAATGAGCAGTTCTTC
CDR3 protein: CASSYSGGGRNEQFF

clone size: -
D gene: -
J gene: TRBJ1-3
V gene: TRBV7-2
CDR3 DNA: TGTGCCAGCAGCTTAGGACAGCGAAACACCATATATTTT
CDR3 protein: CASSLGQRNTIYF

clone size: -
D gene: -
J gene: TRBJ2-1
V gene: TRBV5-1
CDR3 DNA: TGCGCCAGCAGCTTAAAACAGGGAGGGATTGAGCAGTTCTTC
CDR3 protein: CASSLKQGGIEQFF

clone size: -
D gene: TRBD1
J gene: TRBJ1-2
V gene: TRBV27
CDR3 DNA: TGTGCCAGCAGCCTAACCCCTCAGGGGGCGATGATCTATGGCTACACCTTC
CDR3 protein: CASSLTPQGAMIYGYTF

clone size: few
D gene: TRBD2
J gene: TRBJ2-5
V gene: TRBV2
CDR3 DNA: TGTGCCAGCAGTGAATGGGGTAGCGGGACTGAGACCCAGTACTTC
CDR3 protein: CASSEWGSGTETQYF

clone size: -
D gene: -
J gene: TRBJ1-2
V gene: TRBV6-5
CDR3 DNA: TGTGCCAGCAGTTACGCACAGGGCTCCCCTAACTATGGCTACACCTTC
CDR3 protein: CASSYAQGSPNYGYTF

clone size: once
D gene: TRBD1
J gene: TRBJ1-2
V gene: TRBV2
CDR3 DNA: TGTGCCAGAGGGGACAGAAACTATGGCTACACCTTC
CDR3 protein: CARGDRNYGYTF

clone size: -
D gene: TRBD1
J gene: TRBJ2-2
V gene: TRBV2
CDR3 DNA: TGTGCCAGCTCGAGGGACAGGGAGGGCGGGGAGCTGTTTTTT
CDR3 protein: CASSRDREGGELFF

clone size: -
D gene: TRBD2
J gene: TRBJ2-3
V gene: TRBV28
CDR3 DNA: TGTGCCAGCAGACCATATCAGGGACTAGCGGGACGGGATACGCAGTATTTT
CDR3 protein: CASRPYQGLAGRDTQYF

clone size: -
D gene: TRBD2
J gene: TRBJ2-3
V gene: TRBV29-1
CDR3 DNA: TGCAGCGTTGACGCGTCGTTAGCGGGAGGGTGGAGCACAGATACGCAGTATTTT
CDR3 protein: CSVDASLAGGWSTDTQYF

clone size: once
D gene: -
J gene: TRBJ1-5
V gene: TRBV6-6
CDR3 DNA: TGTGCCAGCAGGGGGCCCGACGGGCAGCCCCAGCATTTT
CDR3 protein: CASRGPDGQPQHF